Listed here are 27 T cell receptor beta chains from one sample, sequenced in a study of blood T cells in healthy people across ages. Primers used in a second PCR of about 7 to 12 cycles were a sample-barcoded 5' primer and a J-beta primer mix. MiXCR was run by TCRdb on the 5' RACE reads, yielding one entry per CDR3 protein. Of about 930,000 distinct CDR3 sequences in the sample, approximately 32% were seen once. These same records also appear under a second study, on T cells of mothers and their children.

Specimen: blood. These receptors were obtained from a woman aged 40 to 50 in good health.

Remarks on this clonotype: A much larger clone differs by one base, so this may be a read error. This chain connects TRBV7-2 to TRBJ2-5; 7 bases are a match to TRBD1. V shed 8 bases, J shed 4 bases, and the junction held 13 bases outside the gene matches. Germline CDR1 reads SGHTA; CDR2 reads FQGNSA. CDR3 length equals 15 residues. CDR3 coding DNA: TGTGCCAGCTGCCCGATAGACAGGGTTCGAGAGACCCAGTACTTC. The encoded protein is CASCPIDRVRETQYF.

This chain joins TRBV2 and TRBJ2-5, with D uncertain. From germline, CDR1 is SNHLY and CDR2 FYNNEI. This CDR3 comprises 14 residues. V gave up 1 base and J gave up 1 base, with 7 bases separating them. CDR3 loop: CASSEGLVQETQYF. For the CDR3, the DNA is TGTGCCAGCAGTGAAGGTCTAGTCCAAGAGACCCAGTACTTC.

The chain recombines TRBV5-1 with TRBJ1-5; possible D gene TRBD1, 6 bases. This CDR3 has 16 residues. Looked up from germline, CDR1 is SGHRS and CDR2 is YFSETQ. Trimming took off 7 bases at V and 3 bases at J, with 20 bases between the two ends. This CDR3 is CASRPRADRTNQPQHF. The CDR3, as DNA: TGCGCCAGCCGTCCTCGTGCAGACAGGACCAATCAGCCCCAGCATTTT.

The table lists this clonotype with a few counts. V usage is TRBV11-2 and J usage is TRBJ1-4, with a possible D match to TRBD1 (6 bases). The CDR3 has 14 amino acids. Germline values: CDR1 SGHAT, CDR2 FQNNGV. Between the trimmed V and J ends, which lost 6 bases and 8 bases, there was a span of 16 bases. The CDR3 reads CASRNNRAREKLFF. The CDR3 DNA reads TGTGCCAGCAGGAACAACAGGGCTCGGGAAAAACTGTTTTTT.

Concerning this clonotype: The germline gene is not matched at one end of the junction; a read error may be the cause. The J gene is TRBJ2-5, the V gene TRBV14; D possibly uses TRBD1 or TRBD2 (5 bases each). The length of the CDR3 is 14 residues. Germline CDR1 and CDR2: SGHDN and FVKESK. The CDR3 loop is CASSQDRTRGTPYF. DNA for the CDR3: TGTGCCAGCAGCCAAGATCGTACCCGAGGGACCCCGTACTTC.

CDR3 sequence reads: CASRYRGRRETQYF. CDR3 in DNA: TGTGCCAGCAGGTACAGGGGCCGAAGGGAGACCCAGTACTTC. This sequence joins TRBV12-3 or TRBV12-4 and TRBJ2-5; 7 bases align to TRBD1. This CDR3 has 14 amino acids. V shed 6 bases, J shed 5 bases, and the junction held 9 bases outside the gene matches.

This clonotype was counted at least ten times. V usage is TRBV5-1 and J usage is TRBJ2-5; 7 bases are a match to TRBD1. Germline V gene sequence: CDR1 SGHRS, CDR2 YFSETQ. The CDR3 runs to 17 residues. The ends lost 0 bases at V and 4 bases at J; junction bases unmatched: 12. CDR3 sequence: CASSLGTGVVTGETQYF. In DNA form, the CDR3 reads TGCGCCAGCAGCTTGGGAACAGGGGTCGTCACGGGAGAGACCCAGTACTTC.

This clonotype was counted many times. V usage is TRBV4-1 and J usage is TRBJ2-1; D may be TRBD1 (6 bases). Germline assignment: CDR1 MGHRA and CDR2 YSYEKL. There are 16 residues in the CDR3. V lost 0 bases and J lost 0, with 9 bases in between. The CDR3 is CASSQDRTDSYNEQFF. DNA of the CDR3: TGCGCCAGCAGCCAAGATCGGACAGACTCCTACAATGAGCAGTTCTTC.

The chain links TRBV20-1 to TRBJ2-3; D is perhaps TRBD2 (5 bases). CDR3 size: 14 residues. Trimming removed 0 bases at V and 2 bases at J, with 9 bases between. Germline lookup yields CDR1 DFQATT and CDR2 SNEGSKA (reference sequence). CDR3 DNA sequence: TGCAGTGCTAGAGATCACGGGAACACAGATACGCAGTATTTT. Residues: CSARDHGNTDTQYF.

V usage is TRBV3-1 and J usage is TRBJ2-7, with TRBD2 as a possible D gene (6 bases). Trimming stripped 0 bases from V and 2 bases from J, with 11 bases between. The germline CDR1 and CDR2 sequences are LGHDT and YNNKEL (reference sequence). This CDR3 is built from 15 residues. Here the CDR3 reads CASSQDWAGPYEQYF. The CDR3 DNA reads TGTGCCAGCAGCCAAGATTGGGCGGGACCCTACGAGCAGTACTTC.

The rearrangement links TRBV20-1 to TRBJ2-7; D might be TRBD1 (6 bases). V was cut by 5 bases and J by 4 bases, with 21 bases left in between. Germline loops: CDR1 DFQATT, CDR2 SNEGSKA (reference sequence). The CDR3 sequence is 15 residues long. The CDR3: CSADGVGAQRYEQYF. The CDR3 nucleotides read TGCAGTGCTGACGGGGTGGGGGCTCAACGATACGAGCAGTACTTC.

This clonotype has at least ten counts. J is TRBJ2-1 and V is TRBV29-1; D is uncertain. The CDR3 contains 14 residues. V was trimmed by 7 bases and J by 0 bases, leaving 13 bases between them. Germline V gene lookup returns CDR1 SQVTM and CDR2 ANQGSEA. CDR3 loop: CSAEIQSSYNEQFF. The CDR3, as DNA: TGCAGCGCTGAGATTCAGAGCTCCTACAATGAGCAGTTCTTC.

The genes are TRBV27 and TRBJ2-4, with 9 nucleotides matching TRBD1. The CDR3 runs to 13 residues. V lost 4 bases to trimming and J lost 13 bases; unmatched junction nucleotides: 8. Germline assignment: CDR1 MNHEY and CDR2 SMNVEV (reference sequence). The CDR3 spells CASSWGTGNKQYF. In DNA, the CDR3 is TGTGCCAGCAGTTGGGGGACAGGGAACAAGCAGTACTTC.

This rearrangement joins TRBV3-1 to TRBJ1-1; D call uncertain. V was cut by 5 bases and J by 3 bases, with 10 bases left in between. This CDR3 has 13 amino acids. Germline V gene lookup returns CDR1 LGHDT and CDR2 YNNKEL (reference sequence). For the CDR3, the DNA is TGTGCCAGCAGCAGGGTTGTAGACACTGAAGCTTTCTTT. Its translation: CASSRVVDTEAFF.

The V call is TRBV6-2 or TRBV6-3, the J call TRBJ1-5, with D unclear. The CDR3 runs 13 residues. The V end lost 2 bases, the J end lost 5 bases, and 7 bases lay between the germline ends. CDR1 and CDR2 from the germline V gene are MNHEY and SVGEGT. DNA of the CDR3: TGTGCCAGCAGTTACCCCACCGATCAGCCCCAGCATTTT. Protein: CASSYPTDQPQHF.

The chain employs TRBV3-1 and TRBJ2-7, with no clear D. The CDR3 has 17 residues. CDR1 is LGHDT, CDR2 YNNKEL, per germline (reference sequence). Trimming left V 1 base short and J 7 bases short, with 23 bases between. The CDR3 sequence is CASSQGVLTVSYNEQYF. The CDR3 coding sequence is TGTGCCAGCAGCCAAGGGGTTTTGACGGTTTCCTACAATGAGCAGTACTTC.

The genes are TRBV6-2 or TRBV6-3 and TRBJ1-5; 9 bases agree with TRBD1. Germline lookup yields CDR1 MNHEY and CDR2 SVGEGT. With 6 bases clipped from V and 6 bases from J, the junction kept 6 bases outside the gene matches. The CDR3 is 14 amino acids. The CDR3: CASRTGTGFQPQHF. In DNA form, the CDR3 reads TGTGCCAGCAGAACTGGGACAGGGTTTCAGCCCCAGCATTTT.

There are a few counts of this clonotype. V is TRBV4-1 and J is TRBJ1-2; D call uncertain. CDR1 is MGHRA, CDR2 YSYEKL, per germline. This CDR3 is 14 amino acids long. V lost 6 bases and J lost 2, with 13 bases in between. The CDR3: CASSPNSLNYGYTF. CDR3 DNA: TGCGCCAGCAGTCCCAATTCTTTGAACTATGGCTACACCTTC.

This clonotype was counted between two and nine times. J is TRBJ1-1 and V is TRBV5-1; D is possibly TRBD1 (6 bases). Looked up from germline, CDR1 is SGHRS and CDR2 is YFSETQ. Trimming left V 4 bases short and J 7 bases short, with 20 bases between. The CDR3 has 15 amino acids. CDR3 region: CASSIRSRGSDEAFF. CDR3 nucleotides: TGCGCCAGCAGCATCCGTTCCAGGGGTTCGGATGAAGCTTTCTTT.

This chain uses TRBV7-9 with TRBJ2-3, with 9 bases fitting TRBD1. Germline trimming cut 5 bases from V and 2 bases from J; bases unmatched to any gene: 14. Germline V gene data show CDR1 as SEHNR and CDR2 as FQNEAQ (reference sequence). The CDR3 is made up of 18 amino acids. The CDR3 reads CASSADRGRIRSTDTQYF. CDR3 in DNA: TGTGCCAGCAGCGCGGACAGGGGACGGATCCGGTCCACAGATACGCAGTATTTT.

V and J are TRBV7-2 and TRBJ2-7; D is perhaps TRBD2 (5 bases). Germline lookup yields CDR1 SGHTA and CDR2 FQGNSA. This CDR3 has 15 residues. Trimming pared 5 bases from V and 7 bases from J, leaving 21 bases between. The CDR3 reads CASSQAPRIAGEQYF. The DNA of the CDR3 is TGTGCCAGCAGCCAAGCGCCCAGGATCGCGGGTGAGCAGTACTTC.

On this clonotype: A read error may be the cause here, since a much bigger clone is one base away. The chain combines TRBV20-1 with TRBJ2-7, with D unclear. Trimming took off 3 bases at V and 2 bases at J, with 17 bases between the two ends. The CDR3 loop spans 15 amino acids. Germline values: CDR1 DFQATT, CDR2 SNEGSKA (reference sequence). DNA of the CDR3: TGCAGTGCTAGGACCAGAGGTTCTGAACCCTACGAGCAGTACTTC. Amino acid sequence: CSARTRGSEPYEQYF.

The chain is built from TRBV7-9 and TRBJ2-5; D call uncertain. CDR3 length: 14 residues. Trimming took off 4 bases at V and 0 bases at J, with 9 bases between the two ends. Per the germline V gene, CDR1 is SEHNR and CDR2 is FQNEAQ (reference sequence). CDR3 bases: TGTGCCAGCAGCTCGTCTGGGTACCAAGAGACCCAGTACTTC. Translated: CASSSSGYQETQYF.

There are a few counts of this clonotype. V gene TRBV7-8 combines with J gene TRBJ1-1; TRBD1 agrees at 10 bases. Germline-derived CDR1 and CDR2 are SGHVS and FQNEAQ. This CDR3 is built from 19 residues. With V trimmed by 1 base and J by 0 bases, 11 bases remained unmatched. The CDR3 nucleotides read TGTGCCAGCAGCTTAGGATCTCCGTGGGACAGGGGATTGAACACTGAAGCTTTCTTT. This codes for CASSLGSPWDRGLNTEAFF.

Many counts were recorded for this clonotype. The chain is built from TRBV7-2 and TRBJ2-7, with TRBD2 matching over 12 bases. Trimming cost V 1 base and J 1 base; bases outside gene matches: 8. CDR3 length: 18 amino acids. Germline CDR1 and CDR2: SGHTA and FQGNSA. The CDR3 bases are TGTGCCAGCAGCTTAGATGGGCTAGCGGGGGGGCCTTCCTACGAGCAGTACTTC. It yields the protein CASSLDGLAGGPSYEQYF. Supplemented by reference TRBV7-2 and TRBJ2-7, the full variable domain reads GAGVSQSPSNKVTEKGKDVELRCDPISGHTALYWYRQSLGQGLEFLIYFQGNSAPDKSGLPSDRFSAERTGGSVSTLTIQRTQQEDSAVYLCASSLDGLAGGPSYEQYFGPGTRLTVT.

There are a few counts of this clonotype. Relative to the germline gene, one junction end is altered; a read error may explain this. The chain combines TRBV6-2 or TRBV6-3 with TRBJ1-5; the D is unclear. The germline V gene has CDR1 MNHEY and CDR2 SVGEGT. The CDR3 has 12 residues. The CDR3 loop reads CAGSPLGWPQHF. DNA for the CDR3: TGTGCCGGCAGTCCCCTCGGTTGGCCCCAGCATTTT.

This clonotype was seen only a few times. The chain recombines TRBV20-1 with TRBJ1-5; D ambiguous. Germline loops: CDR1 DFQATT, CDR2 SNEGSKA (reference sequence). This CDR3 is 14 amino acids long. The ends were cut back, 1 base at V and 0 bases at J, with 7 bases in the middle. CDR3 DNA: TGCAGTGCTAGAGCGACCCATAGCAATCAGCCCCAGCATTTT. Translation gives CSARATHSNQPQHF.